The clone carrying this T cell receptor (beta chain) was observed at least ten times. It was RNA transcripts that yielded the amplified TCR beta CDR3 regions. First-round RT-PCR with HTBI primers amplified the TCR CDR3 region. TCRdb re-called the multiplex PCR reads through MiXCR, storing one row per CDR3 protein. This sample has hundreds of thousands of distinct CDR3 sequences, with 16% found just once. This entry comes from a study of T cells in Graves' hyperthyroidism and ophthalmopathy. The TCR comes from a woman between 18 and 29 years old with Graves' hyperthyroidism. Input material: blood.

CDR3 sequence (DNA): TGTGCCAGCAGCGTAGGACAGCCAGGGGGCAATCAGCCCCAGCATTTT. It specifies CASSVGQPGGNQPQHF. The rearrangement uses TRBV2 and TRBJ1-5; a weak D match, TRBD1 (6 bases). Germline-derived CDR1 and CDR2 are SNHLY and FYNNEI. CDR3 size: 16 residues. The V end lost 6 bases, the J end lost 2 bases, and 17 bases lay between the germline ends.